These 14 T cell receptor beta chains share one sample of origin, sequenced in a study of T cell responses to AZD1222 COVID-19 vaccine. TCRdb's table, derived via immunoSEQ multiplex PCR, lists solely in-frame clones and lacks some. The sample lists 130,000 to 150,000 clones, about 90% occurring once. The sequenced sample was peripheral blood, obtained on day 0 of AZD1222 vaccination. The receptors were gathered from an adult in good health.

V usage is TRBV7-2 and J usage is TRBJ1-1; TRBD1 might be the D (6 bases). V was clipped by 1 base and J by 11 bases, with 11 bases between them. Per germline, CDR1 SGHTA and CDR2 FQGNSA. The CDR3 extends over 12 amino acids. In DNA, the CDR3 is TGTGCCAGCAGCTTAGAGAACAGGGTGGCTTTCTTT. This codes for CASSLENRVAFF.

The V gene is TRBV12-5, the J gene TRBJ2-1; D is perhaps TRBD2 (6 bases). Between the trimmed V and J ends, which lost 2 bases and 6 bases, there was a span of 17 bases. Germline CDR1 is LGHNT and CDR2 is FRNRAP. This CDR3 spans 16 amino acids. CDR3 amino acids: CASGLRLRDGGNEQFF. The CDR3 DNA follows: TGTGCTAGTGGTTTGCGCCTAAGGGACGGGGGCAATGAGCAGTTCTTC.

The chain carries TRBV7-6 and TRBJ1-2; 8 bases fit TRBD1. Germline CDR1 reads SGHVS; CDR2 reads FNYEAQ. Unmatched junction bases numbered 9, after V lost 3 bases and J lost 6 bases. The CDR3 totals 15 residues. CDR3 residues: CASSFSAQGGNGYTF. The CDR3 DNA sequence: TGTGCCAGCAGCTTCAGCGCACAGGGGGGGAATGGCTACACCTTC.

The genes are TRBV27 and TRBJ2-3, with D uncertain. The V and J ends lost 4 bases and 3 bases respectively, with 2 bases between them. This CDR3 is built from 11 residues. Germline assignment: CDR1 MNHEY and CDR2 SMNVEV (reference sequence). This CDR3 is CASSSTDTQYF. CDR3 coding DNA: TGTGCCAGCAGTTCTACAGATACGCAGTATTTT.

The chain links TRBV13 to TRBJ2-1; no definite D call. Trimming left V 3 bases short and J 5 bases short, with 8 bases between. The CDR3 spans 13 residues. From germline, CDR1 is PRHDT and CDR2 FYEKMQ (reference sequence). Here the CDR3 DNA reads TGTGCCAGCAGCTTGGGCAGAAACAATGAGCAGTTCTTC. It is translated as CASSLGRNNEQFF. Supplemented by reference TRBV13 and TRBJ2-1, the full variable domain reads AAGVIQSPRHLIKEKRETATLKCYPIPRHDTVYWYQQGPGQDPQFLISFYEKMQSDKGSIPDRFSAQQFSDYHSELNMSSLELGDSALYFCASSLGRNNEQFFGPGTRLTVL.

The chain couples TRBV6-5 to TRBJ1-5; D unclear. Germline lookup yields CDR1 MNHEY and CDR2 SVGAGI. The CDR3 spans 16 residues. The V end lost 2 bases, the J end lost 7 bases, and 18 bases lay between the germline ends. The CDR3 sequence is CASSYHPLNTGQPQHF. The CDR3 DNA sequence: TGTGCCAGCAGTTACCATCCACTAAATACGGGACAGCCCCAGCATTTT.

The rearrangement uses TRBV28 and TRBJ2-5, with 11 bases aligning to TRBD1. The CDR3 totals 16 residues. Germline CDR1 is MDHEN and CDR2 is SYDVKM. V dropped 1 base and J dropped 1; count of bases not matched to a gene: 2. Here the CDR3 reads CASSLLGQGAQETQYF. In DNA form, the CDR3 reads TGTGCCAGCAGTTTATTAGGACAGGGGGCCCAAGAGACCCAGTACTTC.

V and J are TRBV12-3 or TRBV12-4 and TRBJ2-7, with TRBD2 as a possible D gene (5 bases). This CDR3 is built from 11 residues. V shed 2 bases and J shed 7 bases, with 6 bases lying between them. Here the CDR3 reads CASSLRGEQYF. In nucleotides, the CDR3 is TGTGCCAGCAGTTTAAGAGGGGAGCAGTACTTC.

The rearrangement links TRBV28 to TRBJ1-1; 7 bases align to TRBD1. Germline assignment: CDR1 MDHEN and CDR2 SYDVKM. The V segment lost 6 bases and the J segment 8 bases; nucleotides outside the gene matches: 18. The CDR3 runs to 16 residues. The CDR3 is CASRVDSGTARPEAFF. The CDR3 nucleotides are TGTGCCAGCAGGGTAGACTCCGGGACAGCCAGGCCAGAAGCTTTCTTT.

The chain couples TRBV5-6 to TRBJ2-5, with 9 bases aligning to TRBD1. Germline CDR1 and CDR2: SGHDT and YYEEEE. The CDR3 has 15 amino acids. V lost 4 bases to trimming and J lost 4 bases; unmatched junction nucleotides: 8. The CDR3 region is CASSLQGATRETQYF. CDR3 DNA: TGTGCCAGCAGCCTACAGGGGGCTACGAGAGAGACCCAGTACTTC.

This clone was picked up one time. The rearrangement uses TRBV15 and TRBJ1-2; 8 nucleotides line up with TRBD1. The J segment lost 8 bases and the V segment lost 1 base, leaving 15 bases of the junction unmatched. This CDR3 comprises 17 residues. CDR1 is LNHNV and CDR2 is YYDKDF in the germline V gene (reference sequence). The CDR3 is CATSRGGRTGKILGYTF. CDR3 in DNA: TGTGCCACCAGCAGAGGGGGTCGGACAGGGAAGATTTTAGGCTACACCTTC.

The chain couples TRBV10-3 to TRBJ2-2; D possibly corresponds to TRBD1 (6 bases). The germline gives CDR1 ENHRY, CDR2 SYGVKD. V was trimmed by 3 bases and J by 2 bases, leaving 10 bases between them. This CDR3 has 15 residues. CDR3 nucleotide sequence: TGTGCCATCAGTGATGGCAGGGGAAACACCGGGGAGCTGTTTTTT. Protein: CAISDGRGNTGELFF.

This chain joins TRBV7-2 and TRBJ2-1; D gene unclear. The V end was cut by 1 base, the J end by 1 base, with 14 bases between. The CDR3 consists of 17 residues. Per germline, CDR1 SGHTA and CDR2 FQGNSA. CDR3 sequence: CASSLDRYTKSYNEQFF. In DNA, the CDR3 is TGTGCCAGCAGCTTAGACAGATACACGAAGTCCTACAATGAGCAGTTCTTC.

This rearrangement joins TRBV6-6 to TRBJ2-7; 7 nucleotides line up with TRBD1. Germline assignment: CDR1 MNHNY and CDR2 SVGAGI (reference sequence). V was pared by 7 bases and J by 2 bases, with 5 bases of the junction left unmatched. This CDR3 has 13 residues. The DNA of the CDR3 is TGTGCCAGCAACCTCGGACAGGCCTACGAGCAGTACTTC. Its protein product is CASNLGQAYEQYF.